These 13 T cell receptor beta chains originate from one sample sequenced in a study of shared clonotypes between healthy human individuals. TCRdb keeps only in-frame clones here, not all; method: immunoSEQ multiplex PCR. The table includes approximately 2.5 million clones, around nine tenths detected once. The sequenced material came from naive CD4+ T cells sorted from blood. Documented subset: CD45RA+ positively selected. These receptors came from a man between 18 and 35 years old in good health.

This chain connects TRBV11-2 to TRBJ2-2; D gene uncertain. CDR3 size: 12 residues. CDR1 and CDR2 (germline): SGHAT, FQNNGV. V lost 0 bases and J lost 7, with 3 bases in between. This CDR3 is CASSLDNGELFF. Written as DNA, the CDR3 is TGTGCCAGCAGCTTAGACAACGGGGAGCTGTTTTTT.

On this clone: Other DNA sequences in the same sample also yield this CDR3. The rearrangement links TRBV5-1 to TRBJ2-3; TRBD1 agrees at 10 bases. From germline, CDR1 is SGHRS and CDR2 YFSETQ. The CDR3 loop spans 16 amino acids. J lost 1 base, V lost 0 bases, and 2 bases had no gene match. CDR3 residues: CASSLGQGAGTDTQYF. CDR3 nucleotide sequence: TGCGCCAGCAGCTTGGGACAGGGGGCTGGCACAGATACGCAGTATTTT. Supplemented by reference TRBV5-1 and TRBJ2-3, the full variable domain reads KAGVTQTPRYLIKTRGQQVTLSCSPISGHRSVSWYQQTPGQGLQFLFEYFSETQRNKGNFPGRFSGRQFSNSRSEMNVSTLELGDSALYLCASSLGQGAGTDTQYFGPGTRLTVL.

V is TRBV5-1 and J is TRBJ2-2, with 10 bases aligning to TRBD2. The length of the CDR3 is 16 residues. V lost 0 bases to trimming and J lost 5 bases; unmatched junction nucleotides: 4. CDR1 is SGHRS, CDR2 YFSETQ, per germline. CDR3 nucleotides: TGCGCCAGCAGCTTGGCCACTAGCGGGAAAACCGGGGAGCTGTTTTTT. This translates into CASSLATSGKTGELFF. The full variable domain, its missing parts supplied by reference TRBV5-1 and TRBJ2-2, is KAGVTQTPRYLIKTRGQQVTLSCSPISGHRSVSWYQQTPGQGLQFLFEYFSETQRNKGNFPGRFSGRQFSNSRSEMNVSTLELGDSALYLCASSLATSGKTGELFFGEGSRLTVL.

The rearrangement joins TRBV4-1 to TRBJ1-2; D is undetermined. The CDR3 is 15 residues long. With 4 bases removed from V and 3 bases from J, the gap between germline ends came to 15 bases. Germline assignment: CDR1 MGHRA and CDR2 YSYEKL. The CDR3: CASSPSWAVDYGYTF. CDR3 coding DNA: TGCGCCAGCAGCCCATCTTGGGCGGTCGACTATGGCTACACCTTC.

As for this clone: The sample has other DNA sequences that encode this CDR3 too. The chain uses TRBV5-1 and TRBJ2-1; 9 nucleotides line up with TRBD2. This CDR3 contains 16 residues. V trimming: 0 bases; J trimming: 0 bases; junction bases outside the gene matches: 1. Germline V lookup: CDR1 SGHRS, CDR2 YFSETQ. Here the CDR3 DNA reads TGCGCCAGCAGCTTGGGAGCGGGGGGCTCCTACAATGAGCAGTTCTTC. Encoded protein: CASSLGAGGSYNEQFF. Variable domain in full (rest from reference TRBV5-1 and TRBJ2-1): KAGVTQTPRYLIKTRGQQVTLSCSPISGHRSVSWYQQTPGQGLQFLFEYFSETQRNKGNFPGRFSGRQFSNSRSEMNVSTLELGDSALYLCASSLGAGGSYNEQFFGPGTRLTVL.

This rearrangement joins TRBV19 to TRBJ1-2; 9 positions match TRBD1. V dropped 3 bases and J dropped 2; count of bases not matched to a gene: 4. Germline V gene data show CDR1 as LNHDA and CDR2 as SQIVND (reference sequence). The CDR3 totals 15 residues. The CDR3 loop is CASSMGQGINYGYTF. The CDR3 region has the DNA TGTGCCAGTAGTATGGGACAGGGTATCAACTATGGCTACACCTTC.

The DNA for the CDR3 is TGTGCCTCCACGGGACAGGGGATCTATGGCTACACCTTC. This encodes CASTGQGIYGYTF. This chain joins TRBV25-1 and TRBJ1-2, with 10 bases identical to TRBD1. Germline CDR1 MGHDK, CDR2 SYGVNS. The CDR3 covers 13 residues. Unmatched junction bases numbered 7, after V lost 11 bases and J lost 4 bases.

A word on this clone: Other DNA sequences in the same sample also yield this CDR3. The rearrangement uses TRBV18 and TRBJ2-7; 7 bases align to TRBD2. This CDR3 contains 13 residues. V dropped 4 bases and J dropped 6; count of bases not matched to a gene: 6. In germline, CDR1 is KGHSH, CDR2 LQKENI. CDR3: CASSRGSSLEQYF. CDR3 DNA: TGTGCCAGCTCACGCGGGAGCTCTCTCGAGCAGTACTTC.

CDR3 residues: CASSVWTGPSYEQYF. CDR3 DNA sequence: TGCGCCAGCAGCGTATGGACAGGGCCATCCTACGAGCAGTACTTC. The chain joins TRBV5-1 to TRBJ2-7; 8 bases match TRBD1. Germline V gives CDR1 SGHRS, CDR2 YFSETQ. The CDR3 spans 15 residues. The trim removed 4 bases at V and 1 base at J, leaving 7 bases unmatched.

The genes are TRBV2 and TRBJ2-7, with 7 nucleotides matching TRBD1. Germline V CDR1 and CDR2: SNHLY, FYNNEI. V gave up 9 bases and J gave up 4 bases; unmatched junction bases: 9. The CDR3 is 13 residues long. CDR3 loop: CASDRVGSYEQYF. CDR3 DNA sequence: TGTGCCAGTGACAGGGTTGGGTCGTACGAGCAGTACTTC.

As concerns this clone: The identical CDR3 is also encoded by other nucleotide sequences in the sample. V is TRBV2 and J is TRBJ2-1, with D uncertain. This CDR3 is built from 13 residues. V was cut by 3 bases and J by 0 bases, with 3 bases left in between. Germline V gives CDR1 SNHLY, CDR2 FYNNEI. The CDR3 bases are TGTGCCAGCAGTGAGAGCTCCTACAATGAGCAGTTCTTC. It specifies CASSESSYNEQFF.

Points on this clone: Other DNA sequences in this specimen translate into the identical CDR3. The V and J genes are TRBV5-4 and TRBJ2-1; 10 nucleotides align to TRBD2. Looked up from germline, CDR1 is SGHNT and CDR2 is YYREEE (reference sequence). V gave up 1 base and J gave up 4 bases; unmatched junction bases: 2. CDR3 length: 15 residues. The CDR3 DNA sequence: TGTGCCAGCAGCTTGACTAGCGGGACTTACAATGAGCAGTTCTTC. As protein: CASSLTSGTYNEQFF.

The rearrangement joins TRBV4-2 to TRBJ2-7, with D possibly being TRBD1 or TRBD2 (5 bases each). Trimming pared 5 bases from V and 2 bases from J, leaving 13 bases between. The CDR3 is 14 residues long. The germline CDR1 and CDR2 sequences are LGHNA and YNFKEQ. Here the CDR3 reads CASSNRDGAYEQYF. DNA of the CDR3: TGTGCCAGCAGCAACCGGGACGGAGCCTACGAGCAGTACTTC.